The entry below gives a single TCR beta chain sequence along with its context. Produced via immunoSEQ multiplex PCR; TCRdb's table is partial and in-frame only. The sample contains tens of thousands of clones, 82% of which appear only once. The CDR3 spans 15 residues. J lost 6 bases, V lost 5 bases, and 6 bases had no gene match. Germline CDR1 LNHDA, CDR2 SQIVND (reference sequence). This entry belongs to a study of blood T cell repertoires in COVID-19. The origin of this receptor is a woman aged 55-69 years with acute or convalescent COVID-19. The chain links TRBV19 to TRBJ1-5; 11 nucleotides agree with TRBD1. Sequencing input: peripheral blood. CDR3 loop: CASSLQGQGAQPQHF. The CDR3, as DNA: TGTGCCAGTAGTTTACAAGGACAGGGGGCTCAGCCCCAGCATTTT.